Listed here is a single T cell receptor beta chain. The antigen remains undetermined. This sample is drawn from a study of human T cells and chemical hapten exposure. About the research overall: The sensitizing agent was 2% DPC, placed on about 2 cm by about 2 cm of upper inner arm skin. The cohort included alopecia areata under or over 50% scalp, totalis and universalis. The study's findings and limits: No change in TCRs above 1 in 1000 frequency was produced by DPC sensitization.

Noted time point: patch test 1, 2 weeks after DPC sensitization. Sample treatment: therapeutic diphenylcyclopropenone sensitization with weekly scalp DPC. Unique molecular identifiers were attached to individual cDNA molecules during library preparation. One entry per CDR3 protein, called by TCRdb with MiXCR from the RACE reads. The sample comprises nearly 80,000 distinct CDR3 sequences, about a tenth of which are singletons, and roughly 1.4% rests with the top ten. The sample consisted of whole blood, taken in connection with sensitization to the hapten diphenylcyclopropenone (DPC). The receptor was isolated from a woman between 45 and 60 years old with alopecia areata. Some clones in this sample may be carry-over from other donors' samples.

The CDR3 here is CSVRLAGGGEQYF. CDR3 DNA sequence: TGCAGCGTAAGACTAGCGGGCGGGGGCGAGCAGTACTTC. The chain is built from TRBV29-1 and TRBJ2-7; 10 bases align to TRBD2. The V gene's germline CDR1 is SQVTM and CDR2 ANQGSEA. The length of the CDR3 is 13 residues. V was pared by 6 bases and J by 6 bases, with 8 bases of the junction left unmatched.